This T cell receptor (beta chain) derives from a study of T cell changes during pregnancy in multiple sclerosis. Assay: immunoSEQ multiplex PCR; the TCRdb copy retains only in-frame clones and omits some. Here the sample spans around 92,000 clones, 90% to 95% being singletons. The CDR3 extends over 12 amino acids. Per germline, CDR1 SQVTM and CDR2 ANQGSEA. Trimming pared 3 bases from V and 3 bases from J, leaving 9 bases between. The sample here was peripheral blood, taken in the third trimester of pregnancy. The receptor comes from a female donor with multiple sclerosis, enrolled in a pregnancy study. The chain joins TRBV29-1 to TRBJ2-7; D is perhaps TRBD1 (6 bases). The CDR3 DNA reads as TGCAGCGTTGACGAGGGGGACTACGAGCAGTACTTC. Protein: CSVDEGDYEQYF.